This TCR beta chain was sequenced for a study of T cells in Graves' hyperthyroidism and ophthalmopathy. Criteria for exclusion of patients were uncontrolled infection, other autoimmune disease, pregnancy or lactation. The TCR beta CDR3 regions underwent amplification using RNA transcripts as the source. Carried out on the TCR CDR3, a first-round RT-PCR used the HTBI primer set. TCRdb recomputed calls from the multiplex PCR reads with MiXCR, one row per CDR3 protein. The sample has about 660,000 distinct CDR3 sequences, 45% seen once. General study results and limits: From stable hyperthyroidism, ophthalmopathy was separated by a 13 V-J model. The majority of expanded thyroid clonotypes above 0.001 also appeared in blood.

Germline V lookup: CDR1 SGHVS, CDR2 FQNEAQ. CDR3 length equals 12 residues. The V and J ends lost 5 bases and 12 bases respectively, with 17 bases between them. This clonotype was seen many times. Its specificity is not known. The sample comprised peripheral blood or thyroid tissue (not recorded which). The V and J genes are TRBV7-8 and TRBJ2-7; D is possibly TRBD2 (6 bases). The TCR comes from an adult man with Graves' disease, either hyperthyroidism or ophthalmopathy (not recorded which). Written as DNA, the CDR3 is TGTGCCAGCAGCACAAGCACTAGCTTACCGTACTTC. It is translated as CASSTSTSLPYF.